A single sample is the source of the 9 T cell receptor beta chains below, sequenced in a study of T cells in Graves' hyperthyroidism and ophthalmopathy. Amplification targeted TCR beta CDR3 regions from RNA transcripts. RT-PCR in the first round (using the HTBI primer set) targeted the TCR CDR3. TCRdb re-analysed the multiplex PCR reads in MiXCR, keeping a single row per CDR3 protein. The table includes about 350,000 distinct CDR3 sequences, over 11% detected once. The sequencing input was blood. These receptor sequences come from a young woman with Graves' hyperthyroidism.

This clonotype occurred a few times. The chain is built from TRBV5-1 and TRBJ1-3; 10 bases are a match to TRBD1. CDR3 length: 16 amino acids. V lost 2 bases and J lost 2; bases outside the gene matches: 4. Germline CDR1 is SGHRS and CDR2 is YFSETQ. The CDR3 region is CASSFSGTGAGNTIYF. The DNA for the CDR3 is TGCGCCAGCAGCTTCTCGGGGACAGGGGCTGGAAACACCATATATTTT.

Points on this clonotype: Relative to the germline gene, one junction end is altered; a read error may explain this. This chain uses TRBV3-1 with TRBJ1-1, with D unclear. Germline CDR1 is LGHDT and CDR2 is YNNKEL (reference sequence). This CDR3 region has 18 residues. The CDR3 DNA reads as TGTGCCAGCGGCCAAGATTTAAGTGGGGTCCCCCTGAGCACTGAAGCTTTCTTT. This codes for CASGQDLSGVPLSTEAFF.

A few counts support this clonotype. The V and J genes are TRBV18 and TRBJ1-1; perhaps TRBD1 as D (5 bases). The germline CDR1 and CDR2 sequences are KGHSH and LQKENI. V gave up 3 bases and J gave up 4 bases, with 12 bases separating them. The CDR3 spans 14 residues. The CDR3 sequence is CASSPGRGATEAFF. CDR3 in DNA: TGTGCCAGCTCACCGGGCCGCGGGGCCACTGAAGCTTTCTTT.

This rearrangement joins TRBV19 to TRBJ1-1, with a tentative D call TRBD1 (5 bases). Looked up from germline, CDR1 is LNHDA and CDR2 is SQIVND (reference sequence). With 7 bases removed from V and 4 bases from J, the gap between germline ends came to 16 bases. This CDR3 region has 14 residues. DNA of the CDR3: TGTGCCAGTAATACAGGAAGGAGGCTCACTGAAGCTTTCTTT. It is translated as CASNTGRRLTEAFF.

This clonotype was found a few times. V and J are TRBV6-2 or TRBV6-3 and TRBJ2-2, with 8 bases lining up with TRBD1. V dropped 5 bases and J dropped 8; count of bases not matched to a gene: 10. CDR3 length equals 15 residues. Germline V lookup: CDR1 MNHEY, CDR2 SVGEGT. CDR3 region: CASSPLQGVQGELFF. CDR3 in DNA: TGTGCCAGCAGTCCCTTACAGGGGGTTCAGGGGGAGCTGTTTTTT.

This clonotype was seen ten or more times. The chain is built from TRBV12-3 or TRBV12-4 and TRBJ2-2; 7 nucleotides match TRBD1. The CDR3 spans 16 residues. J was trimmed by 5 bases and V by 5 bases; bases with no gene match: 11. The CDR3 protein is CASSHEGARGTGELFF. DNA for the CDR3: TGTGCCAGCAGTCACGAGGGGGCTCGAGGTACCGGGGAGCTGTTTTTT.

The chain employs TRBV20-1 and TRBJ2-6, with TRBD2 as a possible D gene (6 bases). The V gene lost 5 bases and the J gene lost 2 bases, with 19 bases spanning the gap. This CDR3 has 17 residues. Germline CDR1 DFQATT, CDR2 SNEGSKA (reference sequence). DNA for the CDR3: TGCAGTGCTCCGGGGGATGGGGGAGTCGCTGGGGCCAACGTCCTGACTTTC. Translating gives CSAPGDGGVAGANVLTF.

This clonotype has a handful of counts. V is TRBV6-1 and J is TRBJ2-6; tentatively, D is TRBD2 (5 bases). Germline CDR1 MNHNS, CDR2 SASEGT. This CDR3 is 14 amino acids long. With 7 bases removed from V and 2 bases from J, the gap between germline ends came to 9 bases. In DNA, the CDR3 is TGTGCCAGCATTTCGGGGACTGGGGCCAACGTCCTGACTTTC. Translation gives CASISGTGANVLTF.

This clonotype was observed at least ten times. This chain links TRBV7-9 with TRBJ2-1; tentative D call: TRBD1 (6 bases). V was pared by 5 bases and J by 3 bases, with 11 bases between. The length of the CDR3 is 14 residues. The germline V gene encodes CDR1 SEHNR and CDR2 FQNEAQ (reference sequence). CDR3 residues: CASSLGALYNEQFF. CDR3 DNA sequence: TGTGCCAGCAGCCTGGGGGCCCTCTACAATGAGCAGTTCTTC.